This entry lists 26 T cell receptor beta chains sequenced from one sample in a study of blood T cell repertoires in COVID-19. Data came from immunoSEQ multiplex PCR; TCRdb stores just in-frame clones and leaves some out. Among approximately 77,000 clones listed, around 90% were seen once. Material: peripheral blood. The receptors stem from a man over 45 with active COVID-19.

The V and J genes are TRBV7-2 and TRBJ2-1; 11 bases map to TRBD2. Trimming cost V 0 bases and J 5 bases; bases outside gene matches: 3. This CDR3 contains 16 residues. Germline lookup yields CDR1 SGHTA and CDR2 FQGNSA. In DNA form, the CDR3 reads TGTGCCAGCAGCTTAGCCGGGACTAGCGGAAACAATGAGCAGTTCTTC. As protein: CASSLAGTSGNNEQFF.

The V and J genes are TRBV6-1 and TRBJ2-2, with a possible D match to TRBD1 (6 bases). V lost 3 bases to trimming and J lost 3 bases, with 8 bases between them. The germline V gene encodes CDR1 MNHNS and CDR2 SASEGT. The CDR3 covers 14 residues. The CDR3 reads CASSDRGYTGELFF. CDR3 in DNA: TGTGCCAGCAGTGACAGGGGATACACCGGGGAGCTGTTTTTT.

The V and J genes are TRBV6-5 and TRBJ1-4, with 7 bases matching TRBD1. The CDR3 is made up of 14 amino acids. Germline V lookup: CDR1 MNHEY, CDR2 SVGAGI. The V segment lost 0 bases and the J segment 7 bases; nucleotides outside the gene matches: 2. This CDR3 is CASSYSNRGEKLFF. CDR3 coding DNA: TGTGCCAGCAGTTACTCGAACAGGGGTGAAAAACTGTTTTTT.

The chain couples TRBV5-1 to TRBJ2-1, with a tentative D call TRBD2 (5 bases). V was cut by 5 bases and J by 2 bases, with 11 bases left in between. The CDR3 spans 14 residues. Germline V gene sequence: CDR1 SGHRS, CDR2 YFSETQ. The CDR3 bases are TGCGCCAGCAGAACTAGTGCTCCCTACAATGAGCAGTTCTTC. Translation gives CASRTSAPYNEQFF.

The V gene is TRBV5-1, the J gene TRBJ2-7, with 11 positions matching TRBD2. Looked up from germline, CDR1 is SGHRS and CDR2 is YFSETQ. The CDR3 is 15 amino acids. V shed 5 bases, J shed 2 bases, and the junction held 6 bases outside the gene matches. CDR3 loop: CASRNGTSGAYEQYF. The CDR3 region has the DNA TGCGCCAGCAGGAATGGGACTAGCGGAGCCTACGAGCAGTACTTC. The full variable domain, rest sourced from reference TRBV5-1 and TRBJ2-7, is KAGVTQTPRYLIKTRGQQVTLSCSPISGHRSVSWYQQTPGQGLQFLFEYFSETQRNKGNFPGRFSGRQFSNSRSEMNVSTLELGDSALYLCASRNGTSGAYEQYFGPGTRLTVT.

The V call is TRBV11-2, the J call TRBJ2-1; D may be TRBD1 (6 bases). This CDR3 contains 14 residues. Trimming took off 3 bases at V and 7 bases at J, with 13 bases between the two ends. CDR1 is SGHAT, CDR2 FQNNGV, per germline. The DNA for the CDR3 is TGTGCCAGCAGCTTGAACAGGGTCGGGAATGAGCAGTTCTTC. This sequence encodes CASSLNRVGNEQFF.

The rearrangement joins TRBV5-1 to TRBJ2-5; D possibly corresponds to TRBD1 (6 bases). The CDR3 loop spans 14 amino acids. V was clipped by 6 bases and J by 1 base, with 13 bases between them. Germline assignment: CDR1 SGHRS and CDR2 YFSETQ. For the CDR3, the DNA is TGCGCCAGCACACCAGGACAGCCCCAAGAGACCCAGTACTTC. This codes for CASTPGQPQETQYF.

The CDR3 is CASSRLDTQYF. CDR3 in DNA: TGCGCCAGCAGCCGGTTGGATACGCAGTATTTT. The V gene is TRBV5-1, the J gene TRBJ2-3; D unresolved. This CDR3 is 11 amino acids long. CDR1 is SGHRS, CDR2 YFSETQ, per germline. The V end was cut by 4 bases, the J end by 6 bases, with 6 bases between. The variable domain in full, completed from reference TRBV5-1 and TRBJ2-3, reads KAGVTQTPRYLIKTRGQQVTLSCSPISGHRSVSWYQQTPGQGLQFLFEYFSETQRNKGNFPGRFSGRQFSNSRSEMNVSTLELGDSALYLCASSRLDTQYFGPGTRLTVL.

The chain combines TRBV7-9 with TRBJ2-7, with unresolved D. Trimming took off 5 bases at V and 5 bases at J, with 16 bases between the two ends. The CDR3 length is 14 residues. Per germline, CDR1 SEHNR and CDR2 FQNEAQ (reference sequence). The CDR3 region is CASSPGSPKDEQYF. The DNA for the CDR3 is TGTGCCAGCAGCCCCGGGTCCCCCAAGGACGAGCAGTACTTC. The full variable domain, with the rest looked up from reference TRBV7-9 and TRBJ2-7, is DTGVSQNPRHKITKRGQNVTFRCDPISEHNRLYWYRQTLGQGPEFLTYFQNEAQLEKSRLLSDRFSAERPKGSFSTLEIQRTEQGDSAMYLCASSPGSPKDEQYFGPGTRLTVT.

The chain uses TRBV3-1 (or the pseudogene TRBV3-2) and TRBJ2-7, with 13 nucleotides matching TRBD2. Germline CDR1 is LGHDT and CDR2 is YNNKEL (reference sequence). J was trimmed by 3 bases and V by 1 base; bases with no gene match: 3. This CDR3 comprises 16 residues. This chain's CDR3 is CASSQGRTSGSYEQYF. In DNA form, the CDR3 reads TGTGCCAGCAGCCAAGGACGGACTAGCGGGAGCTACGAGCAGTACTTC.

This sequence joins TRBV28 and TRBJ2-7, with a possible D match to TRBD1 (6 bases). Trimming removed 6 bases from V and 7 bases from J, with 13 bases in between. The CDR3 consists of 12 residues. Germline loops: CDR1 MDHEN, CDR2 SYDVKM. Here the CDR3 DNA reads TGTGCCAGCAGGGACAGTCTCCGTGAGCAGTACTTC. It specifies CASRDSLREQYF.

The CDR3 loop is CASSLSRGTYEQYF. CDR3 in DNA: TGTGCCAGCAGTTTATCTCGCGGGACCTACGAGCAGTACTTC. The chain has TRBV27 and TRBJ2-7; the D gene is possibly TRBD2 (6 bases). Trimming removed 0 bases from V and 2 bases from J, with 8 bases in between. The CDR3 consists of 14 residues. CDR1 is MNHEY, CDR2 SMNVEV, per germline (reference sequence).

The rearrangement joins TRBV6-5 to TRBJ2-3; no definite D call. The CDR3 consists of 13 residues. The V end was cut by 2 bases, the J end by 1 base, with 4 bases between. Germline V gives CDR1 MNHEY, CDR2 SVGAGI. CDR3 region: CASSYVGTDTQYF. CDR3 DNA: TGTGCCAGCAGTTACGTCGGCACAGATACGCAGTATTTT.

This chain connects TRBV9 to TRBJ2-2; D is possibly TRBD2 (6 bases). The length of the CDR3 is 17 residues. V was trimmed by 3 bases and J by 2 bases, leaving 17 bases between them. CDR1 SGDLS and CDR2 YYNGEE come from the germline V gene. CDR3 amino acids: CASSGQGLSRNTGELFF. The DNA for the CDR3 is TGTGCCAGCAGCGGGCAGGGACTCAGTCGAAACACCGGGGAGCTGTTTTTT.

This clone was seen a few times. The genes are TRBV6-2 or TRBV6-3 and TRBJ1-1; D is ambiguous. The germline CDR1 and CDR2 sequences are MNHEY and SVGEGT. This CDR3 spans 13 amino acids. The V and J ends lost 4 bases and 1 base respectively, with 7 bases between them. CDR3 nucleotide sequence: TGTGCCAGCAGTTCCCAGGAGAACACTGAAGCTTTCTTT. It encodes CASSSQENTEAFF.

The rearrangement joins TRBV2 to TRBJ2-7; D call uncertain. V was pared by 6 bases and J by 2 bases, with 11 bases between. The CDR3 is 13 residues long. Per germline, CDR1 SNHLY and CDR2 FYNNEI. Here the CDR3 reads CASRVRLTYEQYF. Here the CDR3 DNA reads TGTGCCAGCAGAGTCAGGCTGACCTACGAGCAGTACTTC.

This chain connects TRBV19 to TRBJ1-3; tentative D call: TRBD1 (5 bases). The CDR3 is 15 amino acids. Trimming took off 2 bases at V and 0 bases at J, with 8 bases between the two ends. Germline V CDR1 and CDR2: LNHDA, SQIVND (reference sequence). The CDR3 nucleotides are TGTGCCAGTAGTATATGGGGCACCTCTGGAAACACCATATATTTT. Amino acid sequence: CASSIWGTSGNTIYF.

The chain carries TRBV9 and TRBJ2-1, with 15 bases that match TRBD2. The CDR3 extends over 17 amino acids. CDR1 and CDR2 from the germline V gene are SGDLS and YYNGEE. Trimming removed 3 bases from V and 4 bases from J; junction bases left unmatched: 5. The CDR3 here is CASSGTSGRALYNEQFF. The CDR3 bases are TGTGCCAGCAGCGGGACTAGCGGGAGGGCCCTTTACAATGAGCAGTTCTTC.

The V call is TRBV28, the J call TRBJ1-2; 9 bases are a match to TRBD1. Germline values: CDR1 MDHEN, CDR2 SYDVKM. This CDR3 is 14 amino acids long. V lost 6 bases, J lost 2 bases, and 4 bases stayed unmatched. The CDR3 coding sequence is TGTGCCAGCAGAGCCGGGACAGGGAACTATGGCTACACCTTC. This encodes CASRAGTGNYGYTF.

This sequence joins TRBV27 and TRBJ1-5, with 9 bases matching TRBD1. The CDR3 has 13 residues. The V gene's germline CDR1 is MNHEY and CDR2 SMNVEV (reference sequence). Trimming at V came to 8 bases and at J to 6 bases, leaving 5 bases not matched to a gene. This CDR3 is CASGTGGPQPQHF. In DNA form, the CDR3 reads TGTGCCAGCGGAACAGGGGGCCCTCAGCCCCAGCATTTT.

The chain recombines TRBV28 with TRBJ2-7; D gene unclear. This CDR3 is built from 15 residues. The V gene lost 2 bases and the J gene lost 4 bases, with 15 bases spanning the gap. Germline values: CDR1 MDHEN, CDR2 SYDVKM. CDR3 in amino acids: CASSLVTRGVYEQYF. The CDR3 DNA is TGTGCCAGCAGTTTAGTGACCAGAGGAGTATACGAGCAGTACTTC.

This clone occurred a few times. CDR3 residues: CASSVSRGGAYEQYF. The CDR3 DNA is TGTGCCAGCAGTGTATCACGCGGGGGGGCCTACGAGCAGTACTTC. The chain combines TRBV2 with TRBJ2-7; 9 nucleotides match TRBD2. The length of the CDR3 is 15 residues. V shed 4 bases and J 2 bases; nucleotides not matched to a gene: 6. CDR1 and CDR2 (germline): SNHLY, FYNNEI.

The CDR3 DNA reads TGCGCCAGCAGCCAACAGGGAGGCCCCAAAGCTTTCTTT. It translates to CASSQQGGPKAFF. This sequence joins TRBV4-1 and TRBJ1-1; D is possibly TRBD1 (5 bases). The CDR3 loop spans 13 amino acids. The germline CDR1 and CDR2 sequences are MGHRA and YSYEKL. Trimming shortened V by 2 bases and J by 9 bases, and 13 bases separated the two germline ends.

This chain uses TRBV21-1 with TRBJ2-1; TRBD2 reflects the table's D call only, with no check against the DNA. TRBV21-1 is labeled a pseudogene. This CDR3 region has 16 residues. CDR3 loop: CAVRGLAGSENNEQFF. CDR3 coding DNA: TGTGCCGTTAGAGGGCTAGCGGGAAGTGAGAACAATGAGCAGTTCTTC.

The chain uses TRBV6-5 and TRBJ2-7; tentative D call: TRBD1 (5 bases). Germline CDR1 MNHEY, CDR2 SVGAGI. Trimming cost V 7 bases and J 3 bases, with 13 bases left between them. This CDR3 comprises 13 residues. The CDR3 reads CASKAGLSYEQYF. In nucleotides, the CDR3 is TGTGCCAGCAAGGCAGGGCTTAGCTACGAGCAGTACTTC.

DNA of the CDR3: TGTGCCAGTAGTATCCCTTTACAAGACTCTGGAAACACCATATATTTT. Its protein is CASSIPLQDSGNTIYF. The chain is built from TRBV19 and TRBJ1-3; no clear D gene. Deletions cut 3 bases from V and 0 bases from J, with 12 bases between. Looked up from germline, CDR1 is LNHDA and CDR2 is SQIVND (reference sequence). This CDR3 spans 16 amino acids.